This T cell receptor (beta chain) was sequenced during a study of blood T cell repertoires in COVID-19. In the study overall: Researchers got acute and convalescent COVID-19 samples from the United States, Italy and Spain. The analysed material was cDNA or gDNA that came from T cells, B-cell-depleted T cells, or PBMCs.

Germline loops: CDR1 MGHRA, CDR2 YSYEKL. V lost 8 bases to trimming and J lost 0 bases, with 7 bases between them. The CDR3 consists of 13 residues. Per the authors' pipeline: Amplified reference gene primers provided the basis for estimating nucleated cell counts. Sequencing was performed with immunoSEQ multiplex PCR; in TCRdb, only in-frame clones are kept and a portion is missing. V and J calls and clone size are as listed in that table; D and trimming were resolved from the DNA. The sample consists of about 140,000 clones, around 83% of them appearing once. V usage is TRBV4-1 and J usage is TRBJ2-2; D ambiguous. This sequence was found in a woman older than 75 with acute or convalescent COVID-19. The sample comprised peripheral blood. The CDR3 is CASLGPNTGELFF. In nucleotides, the CDR3 is TGCGCCAGCCTTGGGCCGAACACCGGGGAGCTGTTTTTT.